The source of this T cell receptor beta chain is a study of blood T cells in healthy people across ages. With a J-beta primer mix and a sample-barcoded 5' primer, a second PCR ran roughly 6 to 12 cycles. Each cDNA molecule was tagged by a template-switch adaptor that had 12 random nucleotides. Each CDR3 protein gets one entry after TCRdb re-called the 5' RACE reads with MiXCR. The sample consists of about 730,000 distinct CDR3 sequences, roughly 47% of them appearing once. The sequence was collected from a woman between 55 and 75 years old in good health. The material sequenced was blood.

CDR3 residues: CSATRRRFEAFF. In DNA form, the CDR3 reads TGCAGTGCGACACGCAGGCGGTTTGAAGCTTTCTTT. V is TRBV20-1 and J is TRBJ1-1, with D hard to call. The CDR3 contains 12 residues. The germline CDR1 and CDR2 sequences are DFQATT and SNEGSKA (reference sequence). The germline V and J ends were trimmed by 6 bases and 7 bases, with 15 bases remaining between them.